This TCR beta chain stems from a study of blood T cell repertoires in COVID-19. At the level of the study: The cDNA or gDNA used as material had been derived from T cells, B-cell-depleted T cells, or PBMCs.

The CDR3 totals 12 residues. Trimming removed 6 bases at V and 4 bases at J, with 11 bases between. Germline loops: CDR1 SGDLS, CDR2 YYNGEE. Sequencing was performed with immunoSEQ multiplex PCR; in TCRdb, only in-frame clones are kept and a portion is missing. The table lists 58,000 or so clones, roughly 79% of them singletons, with 4.9% in the top ten. Specimen: peripheral blood. The TCR sequence derives from a human donor in a cohort sampled during active COVID-19. The rearrangement joins TRBV9 to TRBJ2-7; D gene ambiguous. For the CDR3, the DNA is TGTGCCAGCACCAAAGCTCTATACGAGCAGTACTTC. Amino acid sequence: CASTKALYEQYF.